One sample yielded the 9 T cell receptor beta chains listed below, sequenced in a study of cytomegalovirus exposure and HLA in healthy donors. 13 Jbeta primers and 60 Vbeta primers were used for the PCR. Clones were read by immunoSEQ multiplex PCR, and TCRdb kept only the in-frame ones, dropping some. Here the sample spans 150,000 to 200,000 clones, roughly 84% being singletons. The sample taken for sequencing was PBMCs. Receptors were obtained from a man between 18 and 35 years old in good health and CMV-seronegative.

This chain links TRBV4-3 with TRBJ1-1; TRBD1 matches 8 bases. CDR3 length: 15 amino acids. From germline, CDR1 is LGHNA and CDR2 YSLEER. V was pared by 2 bases and J by 5 bases, with 7 bases of the junction left unmatched. CDR3 loop: CASSQLARGQTEAFF. CDR3 sequence (DNA): TGCGCCAGCAGCCAATTGGCCAGGGGGCAGACTGAAGCTTTCTTT.

This chain joins TRBV5-1 and TRBJ2-7, with 9 bases aligning to TRBD1. V gave up 5 bases and J gave up 5 bases; unmatched junction bases: 8. The CDR3 consists of 14 residues. Looked up from germline, CDR1 is SGHRS and CDR2 is YFSETQ. CDR3: CASSYGQGSNEQYF. The CDR3 region has the DNA TGCGCCAGCAGTTACGGACAGGGGAGTAACGAGCAGTACTTC. The whole variable domain, filled in from reference TRBV5-1 and TRBJ2-7, reads KAGVTQTPRYLIKTRGQQVTLSCSPISGHRSVSWYQQTPGQGLQFLFEYFSETQRNKGNFPGRFSGRQFSNSRSEMNVSTLELGDSALYLCASSYGQGSNEQYFGPGTRLTVT.

This clone showed up just once. The J gene is TRBJ1-4, the V gene TRBV10-3; D not certain. CDR1 and CDR2 (germline): ENHRY, SYGVKD. V was cut by 4 bases and J by 7 bases, with 28 bases left in between. This CDR3 region has 19 residues. The CDR3 bases are TGTGCCATCAGTGTGGGCCCCGGAGGCCCGCAGTTCTCTAGTGAAAAACTGTTTTTT. Protein product: CAISVGPGGPQFSSEKLFF.

The V call is TRBV15, the J call TRBJ2-7; no reliable D call. This CDR3 contains 14 residues. Germline V gives CDR1 LNHNV, CDR2 YYDKDF (reference sequence). Trimming took 2 bases from V and 0 from J, leaving 8 bases between them. The CDR3 loop is CATSRYPSSYEQYF. The CDR3 coding sequence is TGTGCCACCAGCAGATACCCGAGCTCCTACGAGCAGTACTTC.

This chain links TRBV6-1 with TRBJ2-2, with TRBD2 identical over 8 bases. Germline V gives CDR1 MNHNS, CDR2 SASEGT. The CDR3 is 15 amino acids. Unmatched junction bases numbered 7, after V lost 7 bases and J lost 3 bases. The CDR3 sequence is CASTGGAGDTGELFF. CDR3 nucleotides: TGTGCCAGCACCGGGGGAGCGGGAGACACCGGGGAGCTGTTTTTT.

This clone turned up a few times. The chain carries TRBV29-1 and TRBJ2-7, with TRBD2 identical over 10 bases. With 7 bases clipped from V and 2 bases from J, the junction kept 5 bases outside the gene matches. Germline values: CDR1 SQVTM, CDR2 ANQGSEA. The CDR3 sequence is 13 residues long. This CDR3 is CSAGTSDAYEQYF. The CDR3 coding sequence is TGCAGCGCCGGGACTAGCGACGCCTACGAGCAGTACTTC.

Comment on this clone: Other nucleotide sequences from this sample produce the same CDR3. V usage is TRBV29-1 and J usage is TRBJ2-7, with TRBD1 matching 9 bases. The CDR3 runs 12 residues. Trimming at V came to 3 bases and at J to 3 bases, leaving 0 bases not matched to a gene. Germline V gene data show CDR1 as SQVTM and CDR2 as ANQGSEA. The CDR3 protein is CSVEGQGYEQYF. The CDR3 bases are TGCAGCGTTGAGGGACAGGGCTACGAGCAGTACTTC.

The gene calls are TRBV14 and TRBJ2-5; maybe TRBD1 (6 bases). Germline CDR1 reads SGHDN; CDR2 reads FVKESK. The V end lost 6 bases, the J end lost 1 base, and 18 bases lay between the germline ends. This CDR3 region has 16 residues. This CDR3 is CASRPTGTPFQETQYF. CDR3 coding DNA: TGTGCCAGCAGACCGACCGGGACACCGTTCCAAGAGACCCAGTACTTC.

This chain connects TRBV18 to TRBJ2-7; TRBD1 is a possible D gene (6 bases). The V and J ends lost 3 bases and 3 bases respectively, with 18 bases between them. Germline CDR1 KGHSH, CDR2 LQKENI. The CDR3 extends over 16 amino acids. The CDR3 sequence: CASSPSVPGVGYEQYF. DNA of the CDR3: TGTGCCAGCTCACCCTCGGTGCCAGGGGTGGGCTACGAGCAGTACTTC. The whole variable domain, remainder taken from reference TRBV18 and TRBJ2-7, is NAGVMQNPRHLVRRRGQEARLRCSPMKGHSHVYWYRQLPEEGLKFMVYLQKENIIDESGMPKERFSAEFPKEGPSILRIQQVVRGDSAAYFCASSPSVPGVGYEQYFGPGTRLTVT.